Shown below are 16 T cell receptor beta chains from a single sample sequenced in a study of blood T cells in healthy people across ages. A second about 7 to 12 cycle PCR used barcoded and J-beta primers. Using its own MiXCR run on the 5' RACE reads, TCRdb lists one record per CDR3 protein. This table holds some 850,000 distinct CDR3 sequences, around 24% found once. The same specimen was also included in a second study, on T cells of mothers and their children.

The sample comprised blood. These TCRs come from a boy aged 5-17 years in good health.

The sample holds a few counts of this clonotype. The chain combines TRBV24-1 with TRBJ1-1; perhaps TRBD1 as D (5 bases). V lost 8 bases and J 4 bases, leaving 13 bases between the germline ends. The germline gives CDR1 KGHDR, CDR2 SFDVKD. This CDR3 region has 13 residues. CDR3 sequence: CATMGGMRTEAFF. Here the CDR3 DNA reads TGTGCCACCATGGGGGGTATGCGCACTGAAGCTTTCTTT.

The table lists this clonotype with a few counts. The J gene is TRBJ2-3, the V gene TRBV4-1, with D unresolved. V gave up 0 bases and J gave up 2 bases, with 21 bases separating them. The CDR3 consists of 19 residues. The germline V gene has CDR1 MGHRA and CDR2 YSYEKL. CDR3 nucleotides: TGCGCCAGCAGCCAAGAGGGGATATGGGGAAGCCTTACCACAGATACGCAGTATTTT. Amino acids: CASSQEGIWGSLTTDTQYF.

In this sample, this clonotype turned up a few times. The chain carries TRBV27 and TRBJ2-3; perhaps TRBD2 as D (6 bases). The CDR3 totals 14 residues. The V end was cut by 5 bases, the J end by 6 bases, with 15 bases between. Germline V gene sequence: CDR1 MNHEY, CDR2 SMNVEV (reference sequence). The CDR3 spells CASSRLDGSDTQYF. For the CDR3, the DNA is TGTGCCAGCAGTAGACTAGATGGTTCGGATACGCAGTATTTT.

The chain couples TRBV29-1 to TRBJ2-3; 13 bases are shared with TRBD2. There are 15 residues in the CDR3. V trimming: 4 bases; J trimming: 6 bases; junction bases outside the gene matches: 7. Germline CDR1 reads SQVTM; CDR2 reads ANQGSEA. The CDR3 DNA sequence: TGCAGCGTTGCGGGACTAGCGGGGTCCGAGGATACGCAGTATTTT. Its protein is CSVAGLAGSEDTQYF.

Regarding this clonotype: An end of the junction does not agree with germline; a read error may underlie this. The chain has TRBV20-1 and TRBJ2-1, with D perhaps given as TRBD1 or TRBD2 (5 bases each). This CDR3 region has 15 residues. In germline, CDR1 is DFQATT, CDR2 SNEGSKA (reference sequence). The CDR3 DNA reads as TGCAGTGCCAGAGTTTTGGGGGATTCCTACAATGAGCAGTTCTTC. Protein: CSARVLGDSYNEQFF.

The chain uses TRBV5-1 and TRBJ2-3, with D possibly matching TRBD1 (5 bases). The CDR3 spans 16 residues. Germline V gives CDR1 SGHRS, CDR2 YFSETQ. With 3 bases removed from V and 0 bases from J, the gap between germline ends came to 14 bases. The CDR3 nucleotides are TGCGCCAGCAGCTCGCAGGGCACAGCTAGCACAGATACGCAGTATTTT. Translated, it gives CASSSQGTASTDTQYF.

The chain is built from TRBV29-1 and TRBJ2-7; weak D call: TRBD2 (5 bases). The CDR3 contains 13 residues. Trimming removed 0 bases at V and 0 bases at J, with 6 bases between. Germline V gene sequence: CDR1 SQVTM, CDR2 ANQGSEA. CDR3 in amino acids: CSVEDRDSYEQYF. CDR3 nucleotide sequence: TGCAGCGTTGAAGATCGGGACTCCTACGAGCAGTACTTC.

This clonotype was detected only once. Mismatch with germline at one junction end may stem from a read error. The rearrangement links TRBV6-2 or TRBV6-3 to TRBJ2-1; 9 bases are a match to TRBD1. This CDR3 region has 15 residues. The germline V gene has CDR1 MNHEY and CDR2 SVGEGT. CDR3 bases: TGTGCCAGCAGTTACCTTTGGACAGGGGAAGAGACCCAGTGCTTC. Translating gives CASSYLWTGEETQCF.

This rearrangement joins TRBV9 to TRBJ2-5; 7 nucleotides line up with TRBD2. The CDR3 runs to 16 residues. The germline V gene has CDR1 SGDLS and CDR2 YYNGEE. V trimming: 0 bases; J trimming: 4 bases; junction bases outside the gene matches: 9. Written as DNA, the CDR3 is TGTGCCAGCAGCGTAGAGGGCTCTGGGGGGGGAGAGACCCAGTACTTC. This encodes CASSVEGSGGGETQYF.

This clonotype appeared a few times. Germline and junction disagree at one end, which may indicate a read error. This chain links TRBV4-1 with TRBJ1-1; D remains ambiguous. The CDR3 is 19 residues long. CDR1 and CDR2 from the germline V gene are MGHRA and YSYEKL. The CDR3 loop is CASSQDGSGPGGLNAEAFF. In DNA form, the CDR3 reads TGCGCCAGCAGCCAAGACGGGAGCGGTCCAGGAGGGCTGAACGCTGAAGCTTTCTTT.

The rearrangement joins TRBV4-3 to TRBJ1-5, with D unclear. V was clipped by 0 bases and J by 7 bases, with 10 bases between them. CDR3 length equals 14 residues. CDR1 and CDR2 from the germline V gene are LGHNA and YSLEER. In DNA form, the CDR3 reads TGCGCCAGCAGCCAAGATAGACTAGGACAGCCCCAGCATTTT. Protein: CASSQDRLGQPQHF.

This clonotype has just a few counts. CDR3 in DNA: TGTGCCAGCAGCACTCGAGGAGCGGGGATAACAGATACGCAGTATTTT. Its translation is CASSTRGAGITDTQYF. The V and J genes are TRBV12-3 or TRBV12-4 and TRBJ2-3; 7 bases are shared with TRBD2. V was pared by 6 bases and J by 3 bases, with 12 bases of the junction left unmatched. The CDR3 length is 16 residues.

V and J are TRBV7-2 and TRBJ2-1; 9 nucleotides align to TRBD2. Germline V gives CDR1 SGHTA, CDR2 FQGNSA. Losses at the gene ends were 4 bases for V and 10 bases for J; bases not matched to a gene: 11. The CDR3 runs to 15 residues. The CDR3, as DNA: TGTGCCAGCAGCTCACGGGGCGGGGGGGCGGTGGAGCAGTTCTTC. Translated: CASSSRGGGAVEQFF.

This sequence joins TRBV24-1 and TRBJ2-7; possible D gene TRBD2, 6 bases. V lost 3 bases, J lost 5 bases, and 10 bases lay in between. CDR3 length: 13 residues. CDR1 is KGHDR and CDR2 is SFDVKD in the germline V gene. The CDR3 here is CATSDPPSDEQYF. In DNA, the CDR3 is TGTGCCACCAGTGATCCGCCTAGCGACGAGCAGTACTTC.

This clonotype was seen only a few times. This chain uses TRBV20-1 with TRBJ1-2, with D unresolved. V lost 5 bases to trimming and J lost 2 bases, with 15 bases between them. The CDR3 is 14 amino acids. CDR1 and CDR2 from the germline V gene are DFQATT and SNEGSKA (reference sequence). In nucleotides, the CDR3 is TGCAGTGCTCGGACTATAACAGTAAACTATGGCTACACCTTC. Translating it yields CSARTITVNYGYTF.

The CDR3 loop reads CASSGGGWNEQFF. The DNA for the CDR3 is TGTGCCAGCAGTGGCGGAGGGTGGAATGAGCAGTTCTTC. V usage is TRBV6-1 and J usage is TRBJ2-1, with a weak D call TRBD2 (6 bases). Deletions cut 4 bases from V and 7 bases from J, with 11 bases between. CDR1 is MNHNS and CDR2 is SASEGT in the germline V gene. The CDR3 covers 13 residues.